This passage covers 31 T cell receptor beta chains from one sample sequenced in a study of blood T cell repertoires in COVID-19 (dated by TCRdb to the early 2020s). The library was prepared using the immunoSEQ multiplex PCR assay. TCRdb's version of the immuneACCESS table is confined to in-frame rearrangements and falls short of the full clone set. An unresolved V gene accounts for under half of the shortfall where checked; the remainder is of unknown origin. This sample holds roughly 200,000 clones; around 90% were observed only once. The top ten clonotypes cover roughly 6.7% of the sample. The material sequenced was peripheral blood. The receptors come from a man aged 35 to 55 with acute or convalescent COVID-19.

The rearrangement uses TRBV5-1 and TRBJ1-2; 7 bases agree with TRBD1. Germline V lookup: CDR1 SGHRS, CDR2 YFSETQ. V lost 4 bases to trimming and J lost 4 bases; unmatched junction nucleotides: 4. The CDR3 extends over 13 amino acids. The CDR3 region is CASSEGQVYGYTF. The CDR3 DNA reads as TGCGCCAGCAGCGAAGGACAGGTCTATGGCTACACCTTC.

As concerns this clone: Other nucleotide sequences from this sample produce the same CDR3. The V call is TRBV7-2, the J call TRBJ2-7; 7 bases map to TRBD1. Germline lookup yields CDR1 SGHTA and CDR2 FQGNSA. CDR3 length equals 13 residues. The V gene end was trimmed by 3 bases and the J gene end by 3 bases; junction bases not matched to a gene: 2. The CDR3 loop reads CASSLRTGYEQYF. CDR3 DNA sequence: TGTGCCAGCAGCTTGCGGACAGGCTACGAGCAGTACTTC.

The chain has TRBV7-9 and TRBJ1-2; 9 nucleotides match TRBD1. The V gene's germline CDR1 is SEHNR and CDR2 FQNEAQ (reference sequence). This CDR3 spans 15 amino acids. With 4 bases clipped from V and 2 bases from J, the junction kept 5 bases outside the gene matches. The DNA of the CDR3 is TGTGCCAGCAGCTCTAACAGGGGGCGGAACTATGGCTACACCTTC. Its translation is CASSSNRGRNYGYTF.

DNA of the CDR3: TGTGCCAGCTCACCATTTCGGACAGGCTACGAGCAGTACTTC. Protein product: CASSPFRTGYEQYF. The chain couples TRBV18 to TRBJ2-7, with 7 bases that match TRBD1. Germline V gene sequence: CDR1 KGHSH, CDR2 LQKENI. This CDR3 is built from 14 residues. Trimming at V came to 2 bases and at J to 3 bases, leaving 4 bases not matched to a gene. The full variable domain, its missing parts supplied by reference TRBV18 and TRBJ2-7, is NAGVMQNPRHLVRRRGQEARLRCSPMKGHSHVYWYRQLPEEGLKFMVYLQKENIIDESGMPKERFSAEFPKEGPSILRIQQVVRGDSAAYFCASSPFRTGYEQYFGPGTRLTVT.

V and J are TRBV4-3 and TRBJ1-3; D may be TRBD1 (5 bases). In germline, CDR1 is LGHNA, CDR2 YSLEER. The CDR3 sequence is 17 residues long. The V end was cut by 0 bases, the J end by 0 bases, with 12 bases between. The CDR3 is CASSQDGGLISGNTIYF. CDR3 bases: TGCGCCAGCAGCCAAGATGGGGGACTCATCTCTGGAAACACCATATATTTT.

CDR3 amino acids: CACPGSGLGGYTF. In DNA, the CDR3 is TGTGCCTGTCCGGGGAGCGGCCTGGGTGGCTACACCTTC. This chain links TRBV30 with TRBJ1-2; D is uncertain. V was clipped by 6 bases and J by 7 bases, with 18 bases between them. From germline, CDR1 is GTSNPN and CDR2 SVGIG (reference sequence). This CDR3 region has 13 residues.

This chain joins TRBV5-1 and TRBJ1-2, with no clear D. The CDR3 spans 11 residues. CDR1 SGHRS and CDR2 YFSETQ come from the germline V gene. Trimming removed 0 bases from V and 7 bases from J, with 4 bases in between. The CDR3 loop reads CASSLGSGYTF. The CDR3 bases are TGCGCCAGCAGCTTGGGTAGTGGCTACACCTTC.

The CDR3 nucleotides are TGTGCCAGCAGCTTAGGCGGGGGCCCTTCCTACAATGAGCAGTTCTTC. Its translation is CASSLGGGPSYNEQFF. The gene calls are TRBV7-2 and TRBJ2-1, with D possibly matching TRBD2 (7 bases). CDR3 length equals 16 residues. V gave up 1 base and J gave up 1 base, with 11 bases separating them. Germline V lookup: CDR1 SGHTA, CDR2 FQGNSA. Full variable domain (rest looked up from reference TRBV7-2 and TRBJ2-1): GAGVSQSPSNKVTEKGKDVELRCDPISGHTALYWYRQSLGQGLEFLIYFQGNSAPDKSGLPSDRFSAERTGGSVSTLTIQRTQQEDSAVYLCASSLGGGPSYNEQFFGPGTRLTVL.

The chain uses TRBV18 and TRBJ1-4; D perhaps matches TRBD1 (6 bases). Germline CDR1 is KGHSH and CDR2 is LQKENI. V was shortened by 5 bases and J by 4 bases, with 14 bases between the two germline ends. This CDR3 spans 15 amino acids. The CDR3: CASSDSGQRNEKLFF. CDR3 nucleotides: TGTGCCAGCTCAGACAGTGGACAGCGTAATGAAAAACTGTTTTTT.

The J gene is TRBJ1-1, the V gene TRBV7-2, with a weak D call TRBD1 (5 bases). From germline, CDR1 is SGHTA and CDR2 FQGNSA. The V and J ends lost 2 bases and 5 bases respectively, with 15 bases between them. There are 15 residues in the CDR3. CDR3 nucleotide sequence: TGTGCCAGCAGCTTATTGGAGGGGCTGAGGACTGAAGCTTTCTTT. Translation: CASSLLEGLRTEAFF.

This chain links TRBV5-4 with TRBJ2-7; 8 bases map to TRBD1. The junction had 10 bases not matched to a gene; V was cut back by 3 bases and J by 5 bases. The length of the CDR3 is 15 residues. Germline V gives CDR1 SGHNT, CDR2 YYREEE (reference sequence). The CDR3 reads CASSSEGQADDEQYF. The CDR3 coding sequence is TGTGCCAGCAGCTCCGAGGGACAGGCAGACGACGAGCAGTACTTC. Full variable domain (outside the CDR3, taken from reference TRBV5-4 and TRBJ2-7): ETGVTQSPTHLIKTRGQQVTLRCSSQSGHNTVSWYQQALGQGPQFIFQYYREEENGRGNFPPRFSGLQFPNYSSELNVNALELDDSALYLCASSSEGQADDEQYFGPGTRLTVT.

A few counts support this clone. The rearrangement joins TRBV4-1 to TRBJ1-1, with TRBD1 identical over 7 bases. Germline V lookup: CDR1 MGHRA, CDR2 YSYEKL. CDR3 size: 14 residues. V shed 8 bases, J shed 6 bases, and the junction held 12 bases outside the gene matches. The CDR3 nucleotides are TGCGCCAGCGGACAGGTAGGGGAGGACGCTGAAGCTTTCTTT. Translated: CASGQVGEDAEAFF.

The rearrangement uses TRBV6-6 and TRBJ1-5; 11 bases align to TRBD1. The ends lost 4 bases at V and 6 bases at J; junction bases unmatched: 5. Germline CDR1 reads MNHNY; CDR2 reads SVGAGI (reference sequence). The CDR3 contains 15 residues. CDR3 in amino acids: CASSWGQGVSQPQHF. For the CDR3, the DNA is TGTGCCAGCAGTTGGGGACAGGGGGTCAGTCAGCCCCAGCATTTT.

The chain uses TRBV2 and TRBJ2-2; tentatively, D is TRBD1 (6 bases). The CDR3 sequence is 15 residues long. V was cut by 6 bases and J by 7 bases, with 18 bases left in between. The germline CDR1 and CDR2 sequences are SNHLY and FYNNEI. CDR3 sequence: CASRATRQENGELFF. The CDR3 nucleotides are TGTGCCAGCAGGGCGACCCGACAGGAAAACGGGGAGCTGTTTTTT.

This chain connects TRBV9 to TRBJ1-1, with TRBD1 as a possible D gene (5 bases). The V gene lost 0 bases and the J gene lost 1 base, with 13 bases spanning the gap. CDR1 SGDLS and CDR2 YYNGEE come from the germline V gene. This CDR3 spans 16 amino acids. The CDR3 here is CASSVDPGGGNTEAFF. Written as DNA, the CDR3 is TGTGCCAGCAGCGTAGACCCCGGGGGAGGGAACACTGAAGCTTTCTTT.

The genes are TRBV6-5 and TRBJ1-4; tentative D call: TRBD1 (5 bases). V lost 0 bases to trimming and J lost 5 bases, with 10 bases between them. Germline V gene sequence: CDR1 MNHEY, CDR2 SVGAGI. This CDR3 spans 15 amino acids. The CDR3 DNA reads TGTGCCAGCAGTTACTCGGGGCAGATAAATGAAAAACTGTTTTTT. It specifies CASSYSGQINEKLFF.

In this sample, this clone turned up once. The chain combines TRBV25-1 with TRBJ1-1; D ambiguous. Per germline, CDR1 MGHDK and CDR2 SYGVNS. This CDR3 region has 13 residues. The V end lost 4 bases, the J end lost 0 bases, and 6 bases lay between the germline ends. This chain's CDR3 is CASSGQMNTEAFF. The DNA for the CDR3 is TGTGCCAGCAGTGGGCAGATGAACACTGAAGCTTTCTTT.

The rearrangement links TRBV29-1 to TRBJ2-1; D may be TRBD2 (5 bases). The CDR3 length is 12 residues. Germline V gene sequence: CDR1 SQVTM, CDR2 ANQGSEA. Deletions cut 3 bases from V and 9 bases from J, with 12 bases between. The CDR3 spells CSVESGVGEQFF. CDR3 DNA sequence: TGCAGCGTTGAGTCCGGGGTGGGTGAGCAGTTCTTC.

The genes are TRBV30 and TRBJ2-5; 9 nucleotides agree with TRBD1. V shed 4 bases and J 2 bases; nucleotides not matched to a gene: 8. This CDR3 spans 15 amino acids. Germline loops: CDR1 GTSNPN, CDR2 SVGIG (reference sequence). The CDR3 coding sequence is TGTGCCTGGACGGCGGGACAGGGTGGGCAAGAGACCCAGTACTTC. Amino acids: CAWTAGQGGQETQYF.

The chain combines TRBV6-5 with TRBJ1-5; D is unclear. Trimming cost V 8 bases and J 0 bases, with 14 bases left between them. This CDR3 is 15 amino acids long. Per the germline V gene, CDR1 is MNHEY and CDR2 is SVGAGI. CDR3 nucleotide sequence: TGTGCCAGCTCCCTTGCGGCAGTTAGCAATCAGCCCCAGCATTTT. It codes for CASSLAAVSNQPQHF.

The chain recombines TRBV5-1 with TRBJ2-5, with 8 bases aligning to TRBD2. Trimming removed 3 bases from V and 2 bases from J; junction bases left unmatched: 9. Per the germline V gene, CDR1 is SGHRS and CDR2 is YFSETQ. This CDR3 region has 16 residues. Here the CDR3 DNA reads TGCGCCAGCAGCTCCGTAGCGGGGCACACTCAAGAGACCCAGTACTTC. Its translation: CASSSVAGHTQETQYF.

The chain uses TRBV6-2 or TRBV6-3 and TRBJ1-4; 7 positions agree with TRBD1. CDR1 is MNHEY and CDR2 is SVGEGT in the germline V gene. CDR3 length: 15 residues. V gave up 6 bases and J gave up 5 bases; unmatched junction bases: 9. The CDR3 DNA is TGTGCCAGCAGCCTTTCGGGACAGCTCAATGAAAAACTGTTTTTT. Protein sequence: CASSLSGQLNEKLFF.

The gene calls are TRBV10-3 and TRBJ2-7; 7 nucleotides align to TRBD1. The CDR3 has 16 amino acids. The germline V gene encodes CDR1 ENHRY and CDR2 SYGVKD. Trimming cost V 5 bases and J 1 base; bases outside gene matches: 11. CDR3 region: CAISRDGVRGSYEQYF. In DNA form, the CDR3 reads TGTGCCATCAGTAGAGATGGCGTCAGGGGGTCCTACGAGCAGTACTTC.

J is TRBJ1-2 and V is TRBV7-8; 7 bases fit TRBD1. Per the germline V gene, CDR1 is SGHVS and CDR2 is FQNEAQ. V trimming: 3 bases; J trimming: 2 bases; junction bases outside the gene matches: 3. This CDR3 has 14 amino acids. DNA of the CDR3: TGTGCCAGCAGCTTGGGACAGATAAACTATGGCTACACCTTC. Translation: CASSLGQINYGYTF. Drawing the rest from reference TRBV7-8 and TRBJ1-2, the complete variable domain is GAGVSQSPRYKVAKRGQDVALRCDPISGHVSLFWYQQALGQGPEFLTYFQNEAQLDKSGLPSDRFFAERPEGSVSTLKIQRTQQEDSAVYLCASSLGQINYGYTFGSGTRLTVV.

The CDR3, as DNA: TGTGCCAGCAATCCACAGGGGTTTGGAAACACCATATATTTT. Protein sequence: CASNPQGFGNTIYF. The rearrangement links TRBV2 to TRBJ1-3, with 7 positions matching TRBD1. In germline, CDR1 is SNHLY, CDR2 FYNNEI. After removal of 7 bases from V and 3 bases from J, the junction contained 6 bases not matched to a gene. The CDR3 covers 14 residues.

The chain links TRBV19 to TRBJ1-1; the D gene is possibly TRBD1 (5 bases). Germline CDR1 and CDR2: LNHDA and SQIVND (reference sequence). The V gene lost 5 bases and the J gene lost 0 bases, with 10 bases spanning the gap. CDR3 size: 14 residues. The CDR3 spells CASSYQGMNTEAFF. The CDR3 region has the DNA TGTGCCAGTAGTTACCAGGGAATGAACACTGAAGCTTTCTTT.

V and J are TRBV10-3 and TRBJ1-1, with 10 nucleotides matching TRBD1. Trimming removed 10 bases from V and 2 bases from J; junction bases left unmatched: 13. The V gene's germline CDR1 is ENHRY and CDR2 SYGVKD. This CDR3 has 16 amino acids. As DNA, the CDR3 is TGTGCCACTCAAGCCCGGACAGGGGGGATTAACACTGAAGCTTTCTTT. It codes for CATQARTGGINTEAFF.

The chain recombines TRBV5-1 with TRBJ2-7; TRBD2 matches 10 bases. V gave up 5 bases and J gave up 1 base; unmatched junction bases: 9. CDR1 is SGHRS and CDR2 is YFSETQ in the germline V gene. The CDR3 runs 16 residues. CDR3 sequence reads: CASRLSGTSVSYEQYF. In DNA form, the CDR3 reads TGCGCCAGCAGATTGTCCGGGACTAGCGTATCCTACGAGCAGTACTTC.

This chain connects TRBV5-6 to TRBJ2-3; D is perhaps TRBD2 (6 bases). V lost 1 base, J lost 4 bases, and 7 bases lay in between. The CDR3 covers 13 residues. Germline-derived CDR1 and CDR2 are SGHDT and YYEEEE. The CDR3 spells CASSLWGADTQYF. CDR3 nucleotides: TGTGCCAGCAGCTTGTGGGGGGCAGATACGCAGTATTTT.

This chain links TRBV14 with TRBJ2-3; 11 bases line up with TRBD2. The CDR3 is 17 amino acids. CDR1 is SGHDN and CDR2 is FVKESK in the germline V gene. Trimming at V came to 4 bases and at J to 2 bases, leaving 8 bases not matched to a gene. The CDR3 nucleotides are TGTGCCAGCAGCCTGCGACTAGCGGGGAATTTCACAGATACGCAGTATTTT. This sequence encodes CASSLRLAGNFTDTQYF.

The chain joins TRBV5-1 to TRBJ2-5; TRBD2 aligns across 9 bases. J gave up 5 bases and V 5 bases, and 4 bases lay outside the gene matches. The CDR3 is made up of 13 amino acids. Germline CDR1 and CDR2: SGHRS and YFSETQ. The CDR3 nucleotides read TGCGCCAGCAGTTCTAGCGGGGAGGAGACCCAGTACTTC. This gives the protein CASSSSGEETQYF.